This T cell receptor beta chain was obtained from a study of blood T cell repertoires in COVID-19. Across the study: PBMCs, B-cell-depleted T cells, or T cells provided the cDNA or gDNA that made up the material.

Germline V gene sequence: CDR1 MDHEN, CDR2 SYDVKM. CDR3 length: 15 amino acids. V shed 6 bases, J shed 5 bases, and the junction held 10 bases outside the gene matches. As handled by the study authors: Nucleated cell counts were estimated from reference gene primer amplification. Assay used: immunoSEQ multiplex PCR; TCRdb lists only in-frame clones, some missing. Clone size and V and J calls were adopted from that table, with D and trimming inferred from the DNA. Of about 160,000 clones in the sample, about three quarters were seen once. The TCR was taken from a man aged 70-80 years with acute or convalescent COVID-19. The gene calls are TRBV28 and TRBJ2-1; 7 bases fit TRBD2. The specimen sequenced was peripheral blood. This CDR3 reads CASRTAGLTNNEQFF. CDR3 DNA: TGTGCCAGCAGGACCGCGGGACTAACAAACAATGAGCAGTTCTTC.